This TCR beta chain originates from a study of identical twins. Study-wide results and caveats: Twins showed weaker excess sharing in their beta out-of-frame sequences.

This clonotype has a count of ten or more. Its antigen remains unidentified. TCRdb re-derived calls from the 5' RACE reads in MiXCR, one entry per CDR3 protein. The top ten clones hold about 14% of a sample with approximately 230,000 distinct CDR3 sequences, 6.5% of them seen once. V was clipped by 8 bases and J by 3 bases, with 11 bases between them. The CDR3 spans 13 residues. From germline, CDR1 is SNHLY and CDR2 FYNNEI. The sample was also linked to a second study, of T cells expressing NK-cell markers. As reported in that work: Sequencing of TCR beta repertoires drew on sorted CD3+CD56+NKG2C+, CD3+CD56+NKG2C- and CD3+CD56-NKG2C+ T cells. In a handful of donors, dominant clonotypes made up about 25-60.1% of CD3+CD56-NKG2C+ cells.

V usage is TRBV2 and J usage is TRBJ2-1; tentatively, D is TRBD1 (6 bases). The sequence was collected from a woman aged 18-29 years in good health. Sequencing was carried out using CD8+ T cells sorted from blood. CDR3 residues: CASSMDSYNEQFF. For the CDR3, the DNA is TGTGCCAGCTCGATGGACAGCTACAATGAGCAGTTCTTC. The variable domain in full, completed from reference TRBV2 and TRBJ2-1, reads EPEVTQTPSHQVTQMGQEVILRCVPISNHLYFYWYRQILGQKVEFLVSFYNNEISEKSEIFDDQFSVERPDGSNFTLKIRSTKLEDSAMYFCASSMDSYNEQFFGPGTRLTVL.